This T cell receptor (beta chain) was captured by sequencing in a study of T cells after yellow fever vaccination. Study conclusions and caveats: On re-exposure, the response was weaker but peaked faster, at day 5 versus 15. After the booster, over 95% of CD4 and about 90% of CD8 primary-response clones were re-detected.

TCRdb re-called the 5' RACE reads through MiXCR, storing one row per CDR3 protein. The repertoire holds a few hundred thousand distinct CDR3 sequences, with 3.6% as singletons. This clonotype appeared many times. Its target is not known. V shed 3 bases and J 1 base; nucleotides not matched to a gene: 2. Germline CDR1 is LNHDA and CDR2 is SQIVND (reference sequence). The CDR3 is made up of 14 amino acids. The TCR sequence derives from a man younger than 35 who received the YFV17D yellow fever vaccine. This chain joins TRBV19 and TRBJ2-5, with 7 bases that match TRBD1. The sequences come from PBMCs, collected 15 days after the yellow fever booster vaccination. DNA of the CDR3: TGTGCCAGTAGTATCCGGACAGGCCAAGAGACCCAGTACTTC. This encodes CASSIRTGQETQYF.